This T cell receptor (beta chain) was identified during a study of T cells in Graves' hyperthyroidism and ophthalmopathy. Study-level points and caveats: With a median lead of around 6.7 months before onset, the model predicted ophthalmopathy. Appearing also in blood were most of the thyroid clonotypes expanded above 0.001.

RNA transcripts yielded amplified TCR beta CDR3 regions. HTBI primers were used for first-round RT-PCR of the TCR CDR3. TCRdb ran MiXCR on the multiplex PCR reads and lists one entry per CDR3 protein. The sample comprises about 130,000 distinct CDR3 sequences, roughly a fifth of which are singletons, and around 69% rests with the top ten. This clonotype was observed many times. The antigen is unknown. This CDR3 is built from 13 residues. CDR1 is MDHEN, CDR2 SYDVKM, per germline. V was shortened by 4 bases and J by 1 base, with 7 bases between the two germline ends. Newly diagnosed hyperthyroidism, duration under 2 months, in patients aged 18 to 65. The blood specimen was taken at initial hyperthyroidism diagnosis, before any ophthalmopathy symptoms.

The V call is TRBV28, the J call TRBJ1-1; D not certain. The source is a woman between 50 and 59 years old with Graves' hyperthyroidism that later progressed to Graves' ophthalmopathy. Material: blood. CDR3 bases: TGTGCCAGCAGTTACTACAGGAACACTGAAGCTTTCTTT. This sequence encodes CASSYYRNTEAFF. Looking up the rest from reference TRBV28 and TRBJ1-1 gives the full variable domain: DVKVTQSSRYLVKRTGEKVFLECVQDMDHENMFWYRQDPGLGLRLIYFSYDVKMKEKGDIPEGYSVSREKKERFSLILESASTNQTSMYLCASSYYRNTEAFFGQGTRLTVV.